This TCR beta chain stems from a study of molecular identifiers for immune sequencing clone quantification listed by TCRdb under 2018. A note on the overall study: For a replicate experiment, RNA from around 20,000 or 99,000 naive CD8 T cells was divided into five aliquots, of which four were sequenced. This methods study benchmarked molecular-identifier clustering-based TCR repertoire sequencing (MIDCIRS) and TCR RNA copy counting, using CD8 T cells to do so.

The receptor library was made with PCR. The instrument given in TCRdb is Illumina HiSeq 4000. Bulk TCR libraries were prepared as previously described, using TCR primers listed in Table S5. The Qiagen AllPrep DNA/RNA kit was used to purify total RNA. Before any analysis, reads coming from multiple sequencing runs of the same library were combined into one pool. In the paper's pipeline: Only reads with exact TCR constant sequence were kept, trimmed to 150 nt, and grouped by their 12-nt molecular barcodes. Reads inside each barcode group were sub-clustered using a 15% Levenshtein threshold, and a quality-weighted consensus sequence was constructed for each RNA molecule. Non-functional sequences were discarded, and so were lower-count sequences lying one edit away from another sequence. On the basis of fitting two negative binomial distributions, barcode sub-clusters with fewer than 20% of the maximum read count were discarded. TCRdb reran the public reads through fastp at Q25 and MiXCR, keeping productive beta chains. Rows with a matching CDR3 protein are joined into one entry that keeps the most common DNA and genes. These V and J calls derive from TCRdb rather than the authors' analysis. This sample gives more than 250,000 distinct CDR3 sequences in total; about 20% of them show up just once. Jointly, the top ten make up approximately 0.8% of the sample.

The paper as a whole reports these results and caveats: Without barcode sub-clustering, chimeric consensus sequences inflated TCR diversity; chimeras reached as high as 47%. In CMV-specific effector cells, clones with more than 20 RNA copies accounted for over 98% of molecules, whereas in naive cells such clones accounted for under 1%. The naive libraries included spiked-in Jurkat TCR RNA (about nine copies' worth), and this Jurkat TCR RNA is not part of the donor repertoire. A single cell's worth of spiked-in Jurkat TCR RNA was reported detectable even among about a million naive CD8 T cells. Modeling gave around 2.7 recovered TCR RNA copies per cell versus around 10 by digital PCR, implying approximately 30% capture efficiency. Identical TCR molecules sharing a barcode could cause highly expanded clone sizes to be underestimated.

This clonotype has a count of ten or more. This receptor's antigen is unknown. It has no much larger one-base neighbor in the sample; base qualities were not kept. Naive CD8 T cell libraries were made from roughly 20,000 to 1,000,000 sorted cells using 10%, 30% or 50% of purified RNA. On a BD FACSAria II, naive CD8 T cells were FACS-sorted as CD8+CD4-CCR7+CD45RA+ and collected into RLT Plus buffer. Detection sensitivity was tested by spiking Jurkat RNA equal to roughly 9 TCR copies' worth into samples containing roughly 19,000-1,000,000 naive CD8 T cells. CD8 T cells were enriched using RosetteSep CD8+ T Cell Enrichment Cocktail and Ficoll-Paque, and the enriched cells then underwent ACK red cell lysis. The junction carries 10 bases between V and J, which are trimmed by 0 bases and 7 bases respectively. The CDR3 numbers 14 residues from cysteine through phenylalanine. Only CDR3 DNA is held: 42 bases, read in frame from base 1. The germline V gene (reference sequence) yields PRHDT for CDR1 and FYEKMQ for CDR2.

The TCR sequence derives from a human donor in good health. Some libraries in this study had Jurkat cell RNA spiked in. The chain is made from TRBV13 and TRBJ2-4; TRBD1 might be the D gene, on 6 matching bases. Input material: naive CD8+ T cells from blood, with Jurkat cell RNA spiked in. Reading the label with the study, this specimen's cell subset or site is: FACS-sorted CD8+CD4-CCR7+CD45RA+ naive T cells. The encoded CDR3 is CASSLGQGRNIQYF. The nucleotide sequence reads TGTGCCAGCAGCTTAGGACAGGGAAGGAACATTCAGTACTTC.